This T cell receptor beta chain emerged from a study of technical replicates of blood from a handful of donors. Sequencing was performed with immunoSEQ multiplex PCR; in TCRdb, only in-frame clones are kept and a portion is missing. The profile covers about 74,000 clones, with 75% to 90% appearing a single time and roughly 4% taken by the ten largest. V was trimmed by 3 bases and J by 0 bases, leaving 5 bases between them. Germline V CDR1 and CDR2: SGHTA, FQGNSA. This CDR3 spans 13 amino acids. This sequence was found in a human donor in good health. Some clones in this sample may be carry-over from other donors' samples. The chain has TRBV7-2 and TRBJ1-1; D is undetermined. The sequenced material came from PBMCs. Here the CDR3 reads CASSLTVNTEAFF. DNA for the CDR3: TGTGCCAGCAGCTTGACTGTGAACACTGAAGCTTTCTTT.